This T cell receptor beta chain was sequenced in a study of blood T cell repertoires in COVID-19. The germline V gene has CDR1 LNHDA and CDR2 SQIVND (reference sequence). The CDR3 covers 17 residues. J gave up 0 bases and V 1 base, and 6 bases lay outside the gene matches. The table came from immunoSEQ multiplex PCR; TCRdb's copy has only in-frame clones and leaves some out. The sample contains approximately 150,000 clones, 80% to 90% of which appear only once. This chain links TRBV19 with TRBJ1-5, with TRBD1 matching over 7 bases. This clonotype was obtained from a man aged 45 to 65 who had recovered from COVID-19. The sequencing sample was made of PBMCs or T cells enriched from blood (not recorded which). The CDR3 nucleotides are TGTGCCAGTAGTATAGCCCAGGACAGGTATAGCAATCAGCCCCAGCATTTT. It specifies CASSIAQDRYSNQPQHF.